The clone carrying this T cell receptor beta chain was seen repeatedly, ten times or more. TCRdb independently ran MiXCR on the 5' RACE reads; one entry per CDR3 protein. The profile covers about 57,000 distinct CDR3 sequences, with less than 30% appearing a single time and 2% to 2.5% taken by the ten largest. Tregs were sorted as CD4+CD25+CD127-/low cells. Trimming took 9 bases from V and 7 from J; bases not matched to a gene: 7. This CDR3 is built from 13 residues. In germline, CDR1 is LGHDT, CDR2 YNNKEL (reference sequence). V usage is TRBV3-1 and J usage is TRBJ2-1; 9 nucleotides agree with TRBD2. This receptor was taken from a female donor with breast cancer. Sequenced: tumor-infiltrating Tregs sorted from the breast tumor. In DNA form, the CDR3 reads TGTGCCAGTGAGACTGCGGGGGGGAATGAGCAGTTCTTC. It is translated as CASETAGGNEQFF.